This T cell receptor beta chain was documented in a study of control samples from healthy donors and cancer patients. The method was immunoSEQ multiplex PCR; TCRdb's version includes in-frame clones alone and lacks a portion of them. The sample shows tens of thousands of clones, 75% to 95% of them seen only once. The CDR3 totals 13 residues. V lost 8 bases, J lost 1 base, and 11 bases lay in between. The germline V gene encodes CDR1 MNHNY and CDR2 SVGAGI (reference sequence). The sequencing input was PBMCs. This receptor was identified in a woman aged 40 to 50 with head and neck cancer. This chain connects TRBV6-6 to TRBJ2-5, with D unclear. The CDR3: CASSNPLQETQYF. Here the CDR3 DNA reads TGTGCCAGCTCTAACCCCCTCCAAGAGACCCAGTACTTC.